One and the same sample provided the 19 T cell receptor beta chains below, sequenced in a study of blood T cells in healthy people across ages. For the second PCR, which ran for about 7 to 12 cycles, a sample-barcoded 5' primer and a J-beta primer mix were used. TCRdb re-derived calls from the 5' RACE reads in MiXCR, one entry per CDR3 protein. The sample lists about a million distinct CDR3 sequences, roughly two fifths occurring once. Material for sequencing was blood. Source of these receptors: a man between 18 and 35 years old in good health.

This clonotype was recorded only once. A read error may account for a junction end that differs from germline. The rearrangement links TRBV7-7 to TRBJ1-4; 8 bases match TRBD1. The CDR3 is 17 residues long. Germline CDR1 and CDR2: SSHAT and FNYEAQ (reference sequence). CDR3 in amino acids: CASSYPGGPRVDEKLFF. The DNA of the CDR3 is TGTGCTAGCAGCTACCCAGGGGGCCCCAGGGTGGATGAAAAACTGTTTTTT. Based on the CDR3 plus reference TRBV7-7 and TRBJ1-4, the full variable domain is GAGVSQSPRYKVTKRGQDVTLRCDPISSHATLYWYQQALGQGPEFLTYFNYEAQPDKSGLPSDRFSAERPEGSISTLTIQRTEQRDSAMYRCASSYPGGPRVDEKLFFGSGTQLSVL.

This clonotype was seen a handful of times. The chain is built from TRBV4-3 and TRBJ2-5, with TRBD1 as a possible D gene (5 bases). The J call is uncertain, as TRBJ2-7 better fits the DNA end. Germline V gene lookup returns CDR1 LGHNA and CDR2 YSLEER. This CDR3 has 13 amino acids. The CDR3 spells CASSPSRVREQYF. The CDR3 coding sequence is TGCGCCAGCAGCCCCAGCAGGGTTCGCGAGCAGTACTTC.

A note on this clonotype: Germline and junction disagree at one end, which may indicate a read error. The chain couples TRBV6-2 or TRBV6-3 to TRBJ2-4, with TRBD1 matching over 9 bases. Germline CDR1 and CDR2: MNHEY and SVGEGT. CDR3 length: 17 residues. The CDR3 region is CANSPNVQGAAKNIQYF. CDR3 coding DNA: TGTGCCAACAGTCCGAATGTACAGGGGGCAGCCAAAAACATTCAGTACTTC.

On this clonotype: The junction departs from germline at one end; a sequencing error may be responsible. This chain links TRBV20-1 with TRBJ1-1, with TRBD1 matching over 7 bases. This CDR3 is built from 14 residues. The germline CDR1 and CDR2 sequences are DFQATT and SNEGSKA (reference sequence). CDR3 residues: CSARGATGYTGAFF. DNA of the CDR3: TGCAGTGCTAGAGGGGCGACAGGGTACACTGGAGCTTTCTTT.

This clonotype was detected only a few times. The genes are TRBV28 and TRBJ1-6, with D possibly TRBD1 on 6 matching bases. Germline V gene data show CDR1 as MDHEN and CDR2 as SYDVKM. With 8 bases removed from V and 10 bases from J, the gap between germline ends came to 18 bases. The CDR3 consists of 14 residues. CDR3 sequence reads: CASVTTGFLSPLHF. DNA for the CDR3: TGTGCCAGCGTTACTACAGGGTTCTTATCACCCCTCCACTTT. Together with reference TRBV28 and TRBJ1-6, the CDR3 gives the full variable domain: DVKVTQSSRYLVKRTGEKVFLECVQDMDHENMFWYRQDPGLGLRLIYFSYDVKMKEKGDIPEGYSVSREKKERFSLILESASTNQTSMYLCASVTTGFLSPLHFGNGTRLTVT.

The table lists this clonotype with a few counts. The CDR3 end shows no conserved phenylalanine or tryptophan, and so a read error is likely. The chain recombines TRBV29-1 with TRBJ2-5, with no clear D. V lost 0 bases and J lost 5, with 7 bases in between. Germline loops: CDR1 SQVTM, CDR2 ANQGSEA. The CDR3 has 12 amino acids. CDR3 nucleotide sequence: TGCAGCGTTGAAGATCTCGGGGAGACCCAGTACTTA. Translated: CSVEDLGETQYL.

The chain links TRBV7-8 to TRBJ2-3, with 14 bases lining up with TRBD2. Trimming at V came to 4 bases and at J to 4 bases, leaving 1 base not matched to a gene. Germline assignment: CDR1 SGHVS and CDR2 FQNEAQ. The CDR3 covers 15 residues. Here the CDR3 DNA reads TGTGCCAGCAGCTGGACTAGCGGGGGGTCAGATACGCAGTATTTT. As protein: CASSWTSGGSDTQYF. The complete variable domain, with remaining parts taken from reference TRBV7-8 and TRBJ2-3, reads GAGVSQSPRYKVAKRGQDVALRCDPISGHVSLFWYQQALGQGPEFLTYFQNEAQLDKSGLPSDRFFAERPEGSVSTLKIQRTQQEDSAVYLCASSWTSGGSDTQYFGPGTRLTVL.

This clonotype was counted a few times. This chain links TRBV11-2 with TRBJ1-2; D gene unclear. CDR3 length: 14 residues. CDR1 is SGHAT, CDR2 FQNNGV, per germline. Trimming took 1 base from V and 5 from J, leaving 11 bases between them. The CDR3 sequence is CASSLVRGPYGYTF. The CDR3 coding sequence is TGTGCCAGCAGCTTAGTGCGAGGACCATATGGCTACACCTTC.

A word on this clonotype: The junction shows a germline mismatch at one end, possibly a read error. The chain carries TRBV9 and TRBJ2-3; D possibly corresponds to TRBD2 (6 bases). The CDR3 covers 16 residues. Germline values: CDR1 SGDLS, CDR2 YYNGEE. The CDR3 DNA follows: TGTGCCGGCAGCAACGAGCGCCGGGGGTACGGAGATACGCAGTATTTT. Amino acids: CAGSNERRGYGDTQYF.

In this sample, this clonotype turned up a few times. The genes are TRBV24-1 and TRBJ2-3; tentative D call: TRBD2 (6 bases). The CDR3 totals 14 residues. Germline CDR1 and CDR2: KGHDR and SFDVKD. V gave up 9 bases and J gave up 1 base, with 13 bases separating them. The CDR3 loop is CATLPGDGTDTQYF. In DNA, the CDR3 is TGTGCCACCCTCCCGGGGGACGGCACAGATACGCAGTATTTT.

DNA of the CDR3: TGTGCCAGCAGTGTATGGCAGGGTTACACCGGGGAGCTGTTTTTT. Its protein is CASSVWQGYTGELFF. The chain recombines TRBV2 with TRBJ2-2; TRBD1 is a possible D gene (5 bases). Trimming shortened V by 4 bases and J by 3 bases, and 12 bases separated the two germline ends. CDR1 is SNHLY and CDR2 is FYNNEI in the germline V gene. The CDR3 covers 15 residues. Full variable domain (rest looked up from reference TRBV2 and TRBJ2-2): EPEVTQTPSHQVTQMGQEVILRCVPISNHLYFYWYRQILGQKVEFLVSFYNNEISEKSEIFDDQFSVERPDGSNFTLKIRSTKLEDSAMYFCASSVWQGYTGELFFGEGSRLTVL.

This clonotype was counted many times. This sequence joins TRBV6-4 and TRBJ2-3, with D maybe TRBD2 (5 bases). Trimming pared 4 bases from V and 0 bases from J, leaving 5 bases between. The CDR3 length is 13 residues. Germline V gene sequence: CDR1 MRHNA, CDR2 SNTAGT. The DNA of the CDR3 is TGTGCCAGCAGTGCGGGGAGCACAGATACGCAGTATTTT. Protein sequence: CASSAGSTDTQYF.

This clonotype was counted between two and nine times. This chain connects TRBV20-1 to TRBJ2-1, with 12 bases that match TRBD2. The germline gives CDR1 DFQATT, CDR2 SNEGSKA (reference sequence). V shed 4 bases and J 7 bases; nucleotides not matched to a gene: 8. The CDR3 runs to 15 residues. The CDR3 DNA follows: TGCAGTGCTACAATTCTAGCGGGGGGGCGGAATGAGCAGTTCTTC. Encoded protein: CSATILAGGRNEQFF.

The rearrangement links TRBV12-3 or TRBV12-4 to TRBJ2-5; the D is unclear. The DNA end is more similar to TRBJ2-7, so the J call may be wrong. The CDR3 extends over 14 amino acids. CDR3 amino acids: CASSFDPGQAEQYF. Written as DNA, the CDR3 is TGTGCCAGCAGTTTTGATCCCGGGCAGGCCGAGCAGTACTTC.

Of note for this clonotype: A read error may produce the germline difference seen at one junction end. The V call is TRBV20-1, the J call TRBJ2-1; D tentatively fits TRBD1 or TRBD2 (5 bases each). The CDR3 is 12 residues long. Germline values: CDR1 DFQATT, CDR2 SNEGSKA (reference sequence). CDR3 loop: CGARVGDNEQFF. For the CDR3, the DNA is TGCGGTGCTAGAGTGGGGGACAATGAGCAGTTCTTC.

The V gene is TRBV9, the J gene TRBJ2-1, with D unclear. V gave up 0 bases and J gave up 9 bases, with 10 bases separating them. There are 13 residues in the CDR3. Germline V gene lookup returns CDR1 SGDLS and CDR2 YYNGEE. The CDR3 sequence: CASSVAVGSEQFF. The DNA of the CDR3 is TGTGCCAGCAGCGTAGCTGTGGGCAGTGAGCAGTTCTTC.

The sample holds a few counts of this clonotype. The chain joins TRBV5-1 to TRBJ1-1, with 8 bases fitting TRBD1. J gave up 6 bases and V 5 bases, and 12 bases lay outside the gene matches. This CDR3 is 15 amino acids long. CDR1 SGHRS and CDR2 YFSETQ come from the germline V gene. CDR3 nucleotides: TGCGCCAGCAGAGAAACACAGGGGGGTTCTGCTGAAGCTTTCTTT. This translates into CASRETQGGSAEAFF.

The chain uses TRBV29-1 and TRBJ2-7; D gene uncertain. The CDR3 consists of 14 residues. The V and J ends lost 3 bases and 6 bases respectively, with 18 bases between them. Per germline, CDR1 SQVTM and CDR2 ANQGSEA. The CDR3, as DNA: TGCAGCGTTGAGTCGCAGTCACGACTCGGCGAGCAGTACTTC. This encodes CSVESQSRLGEQYF.

This clonotype was recorded a few times. V and J are TRBV2 and TRBJ1-2, with D maybe TRBD1 (5 bases). Trimming shortened V by 6 bases and J by 1 base, and 12 bases separated the two germline ends. CDR1 and CDR2 from the germline V gene are SNHLY and FYNNEI. The length of the CDR3 is 14 residues. The CDR3 region is CASSGPTDNYGYTF. The CDR3 nucleotides are TGTGCCAGCAGCGGACCGACAGATAACTATGGCTACACCTTC.